Described below is a single T cell receptor beta chain sequence and its context. What it binds is not known. CDR3 length equals 14 residues. V shed 4 bases and J 2 bases; nucleotides not matched to a gene: 4. Germline assignment: CDR1 MNHEY and CDR2 SVGAGI. These data come from a study of long-term antiretroviral therapy in people with HIV. Findings of the study overall: The ART regimens used between about 2003 and 2018 may be less effective than current ones.

The immunoSEQ assay was v3.0, run at survey level. Samples were sequenced targeting roughly 40,000-55,000 T-cell genomes each. The repertoire was sequenced with immunoSEQ multiplex PCR; TCRdb's copy has only in-frame clones and lacks some. Of tens of thousands of clones in the sample, 90% to 95% were seen once. The V call is TRBV6-5, the J call TRBJ2-7, with 8 bases that match TRBD2. The clonotype was recovered from a woman aged 45-65 years with HIV. The material was unsorted PBMCs, obtained 3.7 years after starting antiretroviral therapy. The CDR3 sequence is CASSSTSGAYEQYF. The CDR3 DNA reads as TGTGCCAGCAGTTCAACTAGCGGCGCCTACGAGCAGTACTTC.